The 26 T cell receptor beta chains in this list originate from one sample, sequenced in a study of shared T cell receptors in the human thymus. Clones were read by immunoSEQ multiplex PCR, and TCRdb kept only the in-frame ones, dropping some. Of 720,000 or so clones listed, 80% to 90% are singletons. These data also featured in a second study, about human thymus T cells.

What was sequenced was thymocytes. Receptors originate from a girl under two years old with a congenital heart defect.

The V call is TRBV20-1, the J call TRBJ1-1; TRBD1 aligns across 9 bases. Germline CDR1 is DFQATT and CDR2 is SNEGSKA (reference sequence). The CDR3 is made up of 11 amino acids. The ends lost 5 bases at V and 10 bases at J; junction bases unmatched: 5. The CDR3 sequence is CSAGGTGRAFF. The CDR3 DNA follows: TGCAGTGCTGGAGGGACAGGGCGAGCTTTCTTT.

This clone was observed a few times. This chain links TRBV30 with TRBJ1-2; D uncertain. The CDR3 runs to 16 residues. V lost 4 bases and J lost 2, with 20 bases in between. Germline lookup yields CDR1 GTSNPN and CDR2 SVGIG (reference sequence). DNA for the CDR3: TGTGCCTGGACCATGCAGGAAAGAAGACCCAACTATGGCTACACCTTC. It codes for CAWTMQERRPNYGYTF.

This rearrangement joins TRBV6-5 to TRBJ2-1, with TRBD2 identical over 10 bases. V trimming: 0 bases; J trimming: 11 bases; junction bases outside the gene matches: 7. The CDR3 loop spans 15 amino acids. The V gene's germline CDR1 is MNHEY and CDR2 SVGAGI. CDR3 bases: TGTGCCAGCAGTTACTCGGTTAGCGGGGGGCCCAAGCAGTTCTTC. Translation: CASSYSVSGGPKQFF.

As for this clone: The limits of the CDR3 on the DNA are not certain, so only TCRdb's listed CDR3 is given. CDR3 residues: CASTSGGLYEQYF. The J gene is TRBJ2-7, the V gene TRBV5-8; the table's TRBD2 call for D was not verified on the DNA. Germline loops: CDR1 SGHTS, CDR2 YDEGEE. The CDR3 spans 13 residues, counting both ends.

The CDR3 loop reads CSVEDLTGKTYEQYF. CDR3 bases: TGCAGCGTTGAAGATCTGACAGGCAAAACCTACGAGCAGTACTTC. V is TRBV29-1 and J is TRBJ2-7, with TRBD1 as a possible D gene (6 bases). Germline-derived CDR1 and CDR2 are SQVTM and ANQGSEA. Trimming took 0 bases from V and 2 from J, leaving 14 bases between them. The CDR3 runs 15 residues.

This chain uses TRBV7-2 with TRBJ1-3; TRBD1 matches at 7 bases. The V and J ends lost 6 bases and 0 bases, in that order; junction bases with no gene match: 8. CDR3 length: 16 residues. The germline V gene encodes CDR1 SGHTA and CDR2 FQGNSA. CDR3 bases: TGTGCCAGCAGGAAGACAGGGATCTCCTCTGGAAACACCATATATTTT. Its translation is CASRKTGISSGNTIYF.

The chain is built from TRBV6-5 and TRBJ1-2, with D hard to call. V lost 2 bases and J lost 3, with 16 bases in between. The germline V gene has CDR1 MNHEY and CDR2 SVGAGI. This CDR3 is built from 16 residues. The CDR3, as DNA: TGTGCCAGCAGTTACAGGCGGTCGAATTTGGACTATGGCTACACCTTC. This encodes CASSYRRSNLDYGYTF.

The gene calls are TRBV5-1 and TRBJ1-6; 7 bases align to TRBD1. CDR1 is SGHRS, CDR2 YFSETQ, per germline. CDR3 length: 15 amino acids. V lost 3 bases, J lost 7 bases, and 7 bases stayed unmatched. CDR3 DNA sequence: TGCGCCAGCAGCTGGAAGACAGGGCCCAATTCACCCCTCCACTTT. As protein: CASSWKTGPNSPLHF.

This chain joins TRBV2 and TRBJ2-1, with TRBD2 matching 9 bases. The CDR3 contains 17 residues. Germline V lookup: CDR1 SNHLY, CDR2 FYNNEI. J was trimmed by 3 bases and V by 6 bases; bases with no gene match: 12. The CDR3 spells CASRVDRLADNYNEQFF. The CDR3 DNA follows: TGTGCCAGCAGAGTGGATCGACTAGCGGATAACTACAATGAGCAGTTCTTC.

V gene TRBV5-4 combines with J gene TRBJ1-1; 8 nucleotides match TRBD1. CDR1 is SGHNT and CDR2 is YYREEE in the germline V gene (reference sequence). The CDR3 length is 13 residues. The V and J ends lost 4 bases and 6 bases, in that order; junction bases with no gene match: 5. The CDR3 here is CASSLGTGPEAFF. Here the CDR3 DNA reads TGTGCCAGCAGCCTCGGGACAGGCCCTGAAGCTTTCTTT.

The chain couples TRBV28 to TRBJ2-7; TRBD2 is a possible D gene (6 bases). In germline, CDR1 is MDHEN, CDR2 SYDVKM. This CDR3 is built from 14 residues. Trimming took 5 bases from V and 3 from J, leaving 14 bases between them. CDR3 sequence reads: CASSTSLNHYEQYF. The CDR3 DNA reads as TGTGCCAGCAGTACTAGCCTTAACCACTACGAGCAGTACTTC.

This clone was picked up a small number of times. The V and J genes are TRBV11-2 and TRBJ1-1; 11 bases are shared with TRBD1. V trimming: 3 bases; J trimming: 5 bases; junction bases outside the gene matches: 5. The CDR3 extends over 15 amino acids. Germline loops: CDR1 SGHAT, CDR2 FQNNGV. The CDR3 spells CASSFTGTGGTEAFF. The CDR3 nucleotides read TGTGCCAGCAGCTTCACCGGGACAGGGGGAACTGAAGCTTTCTTT.

The V call is TRBV28, the J call TRBJ2-4; perhaps TRBD1 as D (6 bases). The CDR3 covers 20 residues. From germline, CDR1 is MDHEN and CDR2 SYDVKM. Trimming shortened V by 4 bases and J by 0 bases, and 25 bases separated the two germline ends. DNA of the CDR3: TGTGCCAGCAGTTCCTTGAACACAGGGCGCCCAGTCGAAGCCAAAAACATTCAGTACTTC. Protein sequence: CASSSLNTGRPVEAKNIQYF.

The genes are TRBV5-6 and TRBJ2-3; 7 bases map to TRBD2. The CDR3 has 16 amino acids. CDR1 is SGHDT and CDR2 is YYEEEE in the germline V gene. Trimming took 0 bases from V and 5 from J; bases not matched to a gene: 9. The CDR3 reads CASSLVPTGEGDTQYF. The DNA for the CDR3 is TGTGCCAGCAGCTTGGTCCCGACCGGGGAGGGAGATACGCAGTATTTT.

The V and J genes are TRBV4-1 and TRBJ2-1; 9 bases align to TRBD2. The CDR3 length is 21 residues. Losses at the gene ends were 4 bases for V and 2 bases for J; bases not matched to a gene: 21. Germline V CDR1 and CDR2: MGHRA, YSYEKL. The CDR3 region is CASSLRGAGGTLHKTYNEQFF. Here the CDR3 DNA reads TGCGCCAGCAGCCTCCGTGGGGCGGGGGGGACCCTTCATAAGACCTACAATGAGCAGTTCTTC.

J is TRBJ2-3 and V is TRBV10-2; TRBD2 is a possible D gene (7 bases). The CDR3 has 15 residues. With 0 bases removed from V and 6 bases from J, the gap between germline ends came to 13 bases. Germline V gene sequence: CDR1 WSHSY, CDR2 SAAADI. The CDR3 DNA follows: TGCGCCAGCAGTGAGTCGGGCGGGGGCGGGGATACGCAGTATTTT. Its protein product is CASSESGGGGDTQYF.

The genes are TRBV11-2 and TRBJ1-5; D call uncertain. V gave up 0 bases and J gave up 2 bases, with 23 bases separating them. This CDR3 contains 20 residues. Germline lookup yields CDR1 SGHAT and CDR2 FQNNGV. CDR3 bases: TGTGCCAGCAGCTTAGAATGTCGAGCGAATGGGAGTAGGGGCAATCAGCCCCAGCATTTT. It codes for CASSLECRANGSRGNQPQHF.

The rearrangement joins TRBV27 to TRBJ1-4, with 7 bases identical to TRBD1. The CDR3 extends over 16 amino acids. Germline assignment: CDR1 MNHEY and CDR2 SMNVEV (reference sequence). J gave up 0 bases and V 6 bases, and 7 bases lay outside the gene matches. CDR3 sequence (DNA): TGTGCCAGCAGCCAAAGACAGGGTCCAACTAATGAAAAACTGTTTTTT. Its protein is CASSQRQGPTNEKLFF.

This CDR3 is CASGDKGSIDTQYF. The CDR3 DNA is TGTGCCAGCGGAGATAAGGGGTCTATAGATACGCAGTATTTT. The chain combines TRBV27 with TRBJ2-3; TRBD1 is a possible D gene (5 bases). Germline CDR1 and CDR2: MNHEY and SMNVEV (reference sequence). The CDR3 has 14 residues. The germline V and J ends were trimmed by 8 bases and 5 bases, with 17 bases remaining between them.

The rearrangement joins TRBV6-1 to TRBJ2-1; 10 nucleotides align to TRBD2. The CDR3 extends over 18 amino acids. Losses at the gene ends were 2 bases for V and 4 bases for J; bases not matched to a gene: 11. The germline gives CDR1 MNHNS, CDR2 SASEGT. The CDR3 DNA sequence: TGTGCCAGCAGTGAAACGAGGTATGGGACTAGCGAGTACAATGAGCAGTTCTTC. Its protein product is CASSETRYGTSEYNEQFF.

This clone was seen just once. The chain uses TRBV5-1 and TRBJ1-2; TRBD1 agrees at 7 bases. Germline V CDR1 and CDR2: SGHRS, YFSETQ. V was pared by 3 bases and J by 7 bases, with 6 bases of the junction left unmatched. The CDR3 sequence is 13 residues long. The CDR3 loop reads CASSSIGGRGYTF. In nucleotides, the CDR3 is TGCGCCAGCAGCTCGATAGGGGGCCGTGGCTACACCTTC.

The rearrangement joins TRBV4-1 to TRBJ1-2, with TRBD1 identical over 9 bases. The CDR3 is 15 amino acids. Germline-derived CDR1 and CDR2 are MGHRA and YSYEKL. The junction had 9 bases not matched to a gene; V was cut back by 4 bases and J by 6 bases. CDR3 sequence reads: CASSPAGQGVDGYTF. The DNA of the CDR3 is TGCGCCAGCAGCCCGGCGGGACAGGGAGTCGATGGCTACACCTTC.

The chain couples TRBV6-6 to TRBJ2-7; D might be TRBD2 (5 bases). The CDR3 totals 15 residues. V lost 0 bases and J 4 bases, leaving 13 bases between the germline ends. Per the germline V gene, CDR1 is MNHNY and CDR2 is SVGAGI (reference sequence). CDR3 sequence: CASSYSVGRRYEQYF. DNA for the CDR3: TGTGCCAGCAGTTACTCAGTGGGCAGGAGGTACGAGCAGTACTTC.

Only one count was recorded for this clone. This rearrangement joins TRBV7-9 to TRBJ2-7; 7 nucleotides align to TRBD1. The length of the CDR3 is 12 residues. J gave up 7 bases and V 4 bases, and 4 bases lay outside the gene matches. Germline V gene sequence: CDR1 SEHNR, CDR2 FQNEAQ (reference sequence). This chain's CDR3 is CASSCPGQEQYF. CDR3 DNA sequence: TGTGCCAGCAGCTGCCCGGGACAGGAGCAGTACTTC. Together with reference TRBV7-9 and TRBJ2-7, the CDR3 gives the full variable domain: DTGVSQNPRHKITKRGQNVTFRCDPISEHNRLYWYRQTLGQGPEFLTYFQNEAQLEKSRLLSDRFSAERPKGSFSTLEIQRTEQGDSAMYLCASSCPGQEQYFGPGTRLTVT.

J is TRBJ2-6 and V is TRBV5-6, with TRBD1 matching over 7 bases. CDR1 and CDR2 (germline): SGHDT, YYEEEE. This CDR3 is built from 18 residues. Germline trimming cut 0 bases from V and 0 bases from J; bases unmatched to any gene: 6. CDR3 coding DNA: TGTGCCAGCAGCTTGGGACAGGGCTCCCTCTCTGGGGCCAACGTCCTGACTTTC. This translates into CASSLGQGSLSGANVLTF.

This chain connects TRBV5-1 to TRBJ1-1; 8 positions agree with TRBD1. The germline V gene encodes CDR1 SGHRS and CDR2 YFSETQ. The CDR3 spans 19 residues. The V segment lost 6 bases and the J segment 1 base; nucleotides outside the gene matches: 20. CDR3 sequence (DNA): TGCGCCAGCACCTCGTTGACAACGCCGCAGGACAGGGCGAACACTGAAGCTTTCTTT. Translated, it gives CASTSLTTPQDRANTEAFF.